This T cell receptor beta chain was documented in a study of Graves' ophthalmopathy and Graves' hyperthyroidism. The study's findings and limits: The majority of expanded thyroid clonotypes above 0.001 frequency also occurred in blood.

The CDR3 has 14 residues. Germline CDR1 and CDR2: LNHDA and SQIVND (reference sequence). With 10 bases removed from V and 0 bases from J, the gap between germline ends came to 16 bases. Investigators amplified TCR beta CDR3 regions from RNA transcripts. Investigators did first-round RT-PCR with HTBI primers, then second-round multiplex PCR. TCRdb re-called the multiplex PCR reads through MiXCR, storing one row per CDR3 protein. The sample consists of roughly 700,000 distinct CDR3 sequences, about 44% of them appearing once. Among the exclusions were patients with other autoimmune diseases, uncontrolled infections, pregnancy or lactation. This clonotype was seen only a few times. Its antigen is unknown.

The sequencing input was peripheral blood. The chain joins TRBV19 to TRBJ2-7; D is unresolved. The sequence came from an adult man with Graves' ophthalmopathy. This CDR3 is CATQRQANSYEQYF. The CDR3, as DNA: TGTGCCACCCAACGTCAGGCCAACTCCTACGAGCAGTACTTC.